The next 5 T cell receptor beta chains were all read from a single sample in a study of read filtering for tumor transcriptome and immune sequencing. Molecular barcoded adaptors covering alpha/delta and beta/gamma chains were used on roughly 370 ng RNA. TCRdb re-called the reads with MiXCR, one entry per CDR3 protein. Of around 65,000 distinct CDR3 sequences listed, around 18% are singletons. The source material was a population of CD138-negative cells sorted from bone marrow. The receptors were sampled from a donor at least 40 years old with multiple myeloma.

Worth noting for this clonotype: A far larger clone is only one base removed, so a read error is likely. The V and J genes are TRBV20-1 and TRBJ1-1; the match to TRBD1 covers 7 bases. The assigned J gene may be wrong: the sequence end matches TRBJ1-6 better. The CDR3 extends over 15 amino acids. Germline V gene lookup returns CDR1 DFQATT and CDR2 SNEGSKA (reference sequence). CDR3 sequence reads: CSGQPGTAGNPPLHF. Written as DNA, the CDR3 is TGCAGTGGACAACCCGGGACAGCCGGGAATCCACCCCTCCACTTT.

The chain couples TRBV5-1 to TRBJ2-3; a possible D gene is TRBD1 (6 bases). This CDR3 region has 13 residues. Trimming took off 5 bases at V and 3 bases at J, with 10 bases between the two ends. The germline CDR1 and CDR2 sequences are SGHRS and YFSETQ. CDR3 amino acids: CASRRTETDTQYF. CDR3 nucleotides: TGCGCCAGCAGGAGGACAGAGACAGATACGCAGTATTTT.

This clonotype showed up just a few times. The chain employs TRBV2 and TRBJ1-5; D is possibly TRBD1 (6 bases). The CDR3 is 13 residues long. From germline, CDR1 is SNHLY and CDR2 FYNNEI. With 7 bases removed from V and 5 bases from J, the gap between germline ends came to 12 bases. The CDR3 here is CASTEGGDQPQHF. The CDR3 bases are TGTGCCAGCACCGAGGGGGGGGATCAGCCCCAGCATTTT. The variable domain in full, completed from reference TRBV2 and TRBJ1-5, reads EPEVTQTPSHQVTQMGQEVILRCVPISNHLYFYWYRQILGQKVEFLVSFYNNEISEKSEIFDDQFSVERPDGSNFTLKIRSTKLEDSAMYFCASTEGGDQPQHFGDGTRLSIL.

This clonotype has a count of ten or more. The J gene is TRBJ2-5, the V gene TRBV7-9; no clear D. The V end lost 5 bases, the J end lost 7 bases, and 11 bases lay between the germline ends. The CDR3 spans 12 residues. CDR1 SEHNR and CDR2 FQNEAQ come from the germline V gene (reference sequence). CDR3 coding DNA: TGTGCCAGCAGCAGACCCCCCGGGACCCAGTACTTC. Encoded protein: CASSRPPGTQYF.

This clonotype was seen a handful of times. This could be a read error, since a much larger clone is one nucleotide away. The CDR3 region is CRSGGRLGNEQFF. The CDR3 DNA reads as TGCCGTTCCGGGGGTCGTTTGGGCAATGAGCAGTTCTTC. This chain joins TRBV20-1 and TRBJ2-1, with D maybe TRBD2 (6 bases). Germline loops: CDR1 DFQATT, CDR2 SNEGSKA (reference sequence). The CDR3 consists of 13 residues.